Included here is one T cell receptor beta chain sequence, with context. A junction end diverges from the germline sequence, so it may reflect a read error. These data belong to a study of tumor and adjacent non-tumor tissue in lung cancer. Study information: The patients, 9 to 11 men and 5 women, were about 31 to 76 with stage I to III disease. Each sample yielded 3.5 million to 5 million productive TCRbeta reads on average.

Per the germline V gene, CDR1 is MGHRA and CDR2 is YSYEKL. The CDR3 has 16 residues. TCRbeta libraries were built with three rounds of nested PCR, modified from ARM-PCR. TCRdb processed the multiplex PCR reads anew with MiXCR; each CDR3 protein has one entry. This table holds more than 90,000 distinct CDR3 sequences, 67% found once. No cell sorting was done before RNA was extracted from the tissue. The sequenced sample consisted of lung tumor tissue. The chain links TRBV4-1 to TRBJ2-7; D is undetermined. The TCR comes from a man aged 55 to 70 with non-small cell lung cancer. Here the CDR3 reads CASSQDGQRPTYKQYF. In DNA, the CDR3 is TGCGCCAGCAGCCAAGATGGCCAGCGCCCAACCTACAAGCAGTACTTC.